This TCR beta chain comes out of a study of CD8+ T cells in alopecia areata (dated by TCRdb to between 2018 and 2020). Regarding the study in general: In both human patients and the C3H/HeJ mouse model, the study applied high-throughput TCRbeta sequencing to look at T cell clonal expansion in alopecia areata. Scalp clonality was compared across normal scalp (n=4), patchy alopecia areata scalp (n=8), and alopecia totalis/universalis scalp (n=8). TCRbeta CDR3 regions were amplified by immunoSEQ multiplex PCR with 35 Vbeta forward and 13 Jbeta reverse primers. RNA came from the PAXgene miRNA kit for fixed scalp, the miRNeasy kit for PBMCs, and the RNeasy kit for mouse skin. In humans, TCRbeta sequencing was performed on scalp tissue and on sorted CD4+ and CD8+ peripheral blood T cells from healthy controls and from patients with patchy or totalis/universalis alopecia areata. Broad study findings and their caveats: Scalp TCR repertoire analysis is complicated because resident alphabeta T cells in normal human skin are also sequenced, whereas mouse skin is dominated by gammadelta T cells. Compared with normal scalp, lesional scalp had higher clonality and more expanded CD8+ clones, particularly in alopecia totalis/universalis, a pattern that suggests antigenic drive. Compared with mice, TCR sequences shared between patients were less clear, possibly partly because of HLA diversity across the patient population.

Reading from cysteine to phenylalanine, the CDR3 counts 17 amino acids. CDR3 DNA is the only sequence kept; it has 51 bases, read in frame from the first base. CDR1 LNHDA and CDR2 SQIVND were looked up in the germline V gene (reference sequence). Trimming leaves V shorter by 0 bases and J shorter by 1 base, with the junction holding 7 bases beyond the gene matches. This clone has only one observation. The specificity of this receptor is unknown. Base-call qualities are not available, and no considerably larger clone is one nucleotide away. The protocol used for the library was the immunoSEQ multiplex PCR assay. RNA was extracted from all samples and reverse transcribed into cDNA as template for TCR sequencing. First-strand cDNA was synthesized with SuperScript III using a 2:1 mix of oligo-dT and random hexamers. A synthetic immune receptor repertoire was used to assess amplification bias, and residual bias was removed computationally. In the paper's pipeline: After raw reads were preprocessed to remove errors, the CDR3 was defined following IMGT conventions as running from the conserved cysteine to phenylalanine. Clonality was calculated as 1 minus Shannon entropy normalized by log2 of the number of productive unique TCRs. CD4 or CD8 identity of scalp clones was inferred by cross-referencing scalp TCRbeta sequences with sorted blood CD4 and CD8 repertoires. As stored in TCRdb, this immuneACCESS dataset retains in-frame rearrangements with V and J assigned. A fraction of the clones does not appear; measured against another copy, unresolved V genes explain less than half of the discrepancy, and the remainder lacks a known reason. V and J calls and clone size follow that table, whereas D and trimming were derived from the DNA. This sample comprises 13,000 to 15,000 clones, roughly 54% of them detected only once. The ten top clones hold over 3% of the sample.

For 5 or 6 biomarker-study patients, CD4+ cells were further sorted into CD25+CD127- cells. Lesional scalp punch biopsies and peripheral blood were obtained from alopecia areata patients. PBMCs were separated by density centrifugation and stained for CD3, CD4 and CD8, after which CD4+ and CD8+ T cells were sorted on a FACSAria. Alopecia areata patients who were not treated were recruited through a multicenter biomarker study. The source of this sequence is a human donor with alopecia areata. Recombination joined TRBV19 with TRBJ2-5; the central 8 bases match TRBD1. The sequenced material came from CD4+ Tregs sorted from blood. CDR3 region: CASSIERGQALQETQYF. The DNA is TGTGCCAGTAGTATAGAAAGGGGACAGGCGCTCCAAGAGACCCAGTACTTC.